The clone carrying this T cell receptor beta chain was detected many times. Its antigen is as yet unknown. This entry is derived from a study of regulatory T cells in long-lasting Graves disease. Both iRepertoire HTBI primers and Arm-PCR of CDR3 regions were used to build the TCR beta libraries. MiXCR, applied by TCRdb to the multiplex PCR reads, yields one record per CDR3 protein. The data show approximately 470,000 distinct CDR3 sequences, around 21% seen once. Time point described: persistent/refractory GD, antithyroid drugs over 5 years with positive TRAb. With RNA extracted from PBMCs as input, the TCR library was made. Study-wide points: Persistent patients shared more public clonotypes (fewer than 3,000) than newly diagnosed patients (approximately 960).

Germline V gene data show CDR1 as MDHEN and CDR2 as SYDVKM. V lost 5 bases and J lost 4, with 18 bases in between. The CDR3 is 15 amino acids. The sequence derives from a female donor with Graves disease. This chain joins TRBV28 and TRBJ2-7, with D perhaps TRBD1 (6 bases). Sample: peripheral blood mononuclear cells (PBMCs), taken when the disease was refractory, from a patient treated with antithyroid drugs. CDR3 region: CASSPLMGARYEQYF. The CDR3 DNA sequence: TGTGCCAGCAGTCCCCTCATGGGGGCGCGTTACGAGCAGTACTTC.